The sequence of this T cell receptor (beta chain) was determined in a study of T cell repertoires in cytomegalovirus infection. This clonotype was observed a few times. The CDR3 sequence is 15 residues long. V gave up 6 bases and J gave up 3 bases; unmatched junction bases: 9. Looked up from germline, CDR1 is MDHEN and CDR2 is SYDVKM. TCRdb fed the reads into MiXCR, producing one record per CDR3 protein. The table includes roughly 500,000 distinct CDR3 sequences, approximately 10% detected once. The clonotype was recovered from a human donor in good health (CMV status not recorded). Some clones in this sample may be carry-over from other donors' samples. The rearrangement joins TRBV28 to TRBJ2-7; 9 nucleotides agree with TRBD1. The specimen was PBMCs. CDR3: CASSQGQGHYYEQYF. The CDR3, as DNA: TGTGCCAGCAGCCAGGGACAGGGACATTACTACGAGCAGTACTTC.